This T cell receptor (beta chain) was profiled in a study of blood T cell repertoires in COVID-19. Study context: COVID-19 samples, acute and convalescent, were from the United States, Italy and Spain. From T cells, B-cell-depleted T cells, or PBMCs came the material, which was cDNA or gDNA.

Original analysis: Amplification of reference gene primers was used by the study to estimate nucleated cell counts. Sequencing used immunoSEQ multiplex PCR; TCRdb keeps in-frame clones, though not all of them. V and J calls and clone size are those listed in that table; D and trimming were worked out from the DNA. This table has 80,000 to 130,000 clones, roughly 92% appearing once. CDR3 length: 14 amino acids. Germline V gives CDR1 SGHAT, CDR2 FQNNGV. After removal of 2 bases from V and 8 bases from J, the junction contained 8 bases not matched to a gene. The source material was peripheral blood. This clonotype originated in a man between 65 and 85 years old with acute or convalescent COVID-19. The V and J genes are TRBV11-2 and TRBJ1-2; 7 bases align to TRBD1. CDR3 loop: CASSLNSDRSGYTF. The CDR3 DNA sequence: TGTGCCAGCAGCTTAAACTCGGACAGGTCCGGCTACACCTTC.